This T cell receptor (beta chain) derives from a study of coeliac disease. Sequenced by immunoSEQ multiplex PCR; TCRdb stores in-frame clones only, minus some. The repertoire holds approximately 5,700 clones, about 67% seen once, with 9.2% in the top ten. This receptor was taken from a man aged 65 to 79 with active celiac disease. The sample consisted of lymphocytes from the gut lamina propria.

CDR3 in amino acids: CASSLRPGLAGGHTYNEQFF. The CDR3 DNA follows: TGTGCCAGCAGTCTTCGTCCGGGACTAGCGGGAGGTCATACCTACAATGAGCAGTTCTTC. The chain uses TRBV27 and TRBJ2-1; TRBD2 aligns across 15 bases. The length of the CDR3 is 20 residues. Losses at the gene ends were 5 bases for V and 2 bases for J; bases not matched to a gene: 13. Germline V gene sequence: CDR1 MNHEY, CDR2 SMNVEV (reference sequence).